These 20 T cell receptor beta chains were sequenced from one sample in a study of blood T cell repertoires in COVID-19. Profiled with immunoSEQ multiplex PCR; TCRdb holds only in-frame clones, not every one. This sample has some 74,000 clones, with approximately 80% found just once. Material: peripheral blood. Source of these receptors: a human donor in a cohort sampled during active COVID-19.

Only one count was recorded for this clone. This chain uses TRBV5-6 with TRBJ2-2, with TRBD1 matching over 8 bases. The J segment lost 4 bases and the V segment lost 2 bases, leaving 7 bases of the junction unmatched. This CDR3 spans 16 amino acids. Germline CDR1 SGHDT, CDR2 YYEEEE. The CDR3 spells CASSLRTGTGTGELFF. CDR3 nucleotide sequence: TGTGCCAGCAGCTTACGAACCGGGACAGGCACCGGGGAGCTGTTTTTT.

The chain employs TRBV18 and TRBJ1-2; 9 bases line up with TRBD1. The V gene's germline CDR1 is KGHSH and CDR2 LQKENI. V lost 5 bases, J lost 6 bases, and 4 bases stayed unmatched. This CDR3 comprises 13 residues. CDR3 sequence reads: CASSSQGANGYTF. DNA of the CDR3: TGTGCCAGCTCATCACAGGGGGCGAATGGCTACACCTTC.

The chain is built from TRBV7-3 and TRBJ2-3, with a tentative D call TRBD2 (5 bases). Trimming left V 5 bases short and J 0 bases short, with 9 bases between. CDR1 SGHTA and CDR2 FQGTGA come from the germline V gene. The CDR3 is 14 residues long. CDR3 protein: CASSQAASTDTQYF. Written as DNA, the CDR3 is TGTGCCAGCAGCCAAGCGGCTAGCACAGATACGCAGTATTTT. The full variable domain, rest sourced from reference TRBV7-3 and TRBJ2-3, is GAGVSQTPSNKVTEKGKYVELRCDPISGHTALYWYRQSLGQGPEFLIYFQGTGAADDSGLPNDRFFAVRPEGSVSTLKIQRTERGDSAVYLCASSQAASTDTQYFGPGTRLTVL.

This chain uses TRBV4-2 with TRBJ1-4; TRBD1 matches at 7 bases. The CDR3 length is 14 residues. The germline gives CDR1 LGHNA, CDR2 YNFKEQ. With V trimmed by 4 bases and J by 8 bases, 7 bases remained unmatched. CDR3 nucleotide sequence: TGTGCCAGCAGCCCCCAGGGGGATCTAGAAAAACTGTTTTTT. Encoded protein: CASSPQGDLEKLFF.

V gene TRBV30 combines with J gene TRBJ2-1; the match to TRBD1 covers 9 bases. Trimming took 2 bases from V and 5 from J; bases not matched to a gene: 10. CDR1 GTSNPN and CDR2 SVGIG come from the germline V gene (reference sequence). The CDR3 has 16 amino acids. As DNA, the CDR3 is TGTGCCTGGAGTCAAGGTGGGACAGGGTGGAACAATGAGCAGTTCTTC. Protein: CAWSQGGTGWNNEQFF.

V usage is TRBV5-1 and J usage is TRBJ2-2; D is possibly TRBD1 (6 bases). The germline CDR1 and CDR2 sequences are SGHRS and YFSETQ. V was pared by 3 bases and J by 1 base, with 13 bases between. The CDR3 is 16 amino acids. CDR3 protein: CASSSRTVRNTGELFF. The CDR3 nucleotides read TGCGCCAGCAGCTCCAGGACAGTAAGGAACACCGGGGAGCTGTTTTTT. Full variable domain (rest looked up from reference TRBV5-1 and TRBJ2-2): KAGVTQTPRYLIKTRGQQVTLSCSPISGHRSVSWYQQTPGQGLQFLFEYFSETQRNKGNFPGRFSGRQFSNSRSEMNVSTLELGDSALYLCASSSRTVRNTGELFFGEGSRLTVL.

This chain's CDR3 is CASSPSTSGRTDTQYF. DNA of the CDR3: TGCGCCAGCAGCCCTTCTACTAGCGGGAGGACAGATACGCAGTATTTT. V is TRBV4-3 and J is TRBJ2-3; 12 positions match TRBD2. This CDR3 region has 16 residues. Losses at the gene ends were 4 bases for V and 3 bases for J; bases not matched to a gene: 5. CDR1 LGHNA and CDR2 YSLEER come from the germline V gene.

DNA for the CDR3: TGTGCCAGCAGCTTGGCCGGCGGGGGATACAATGAGCAGTTCTTC. The encoded protein is CASSLAGGGYNEQFF. V and J are TRBV5-4 and TRBJ2-1; 7 positions agree with TRBD2. Trimming took 0 bases from V and 4 from J; bases not matched to a gene: 4. There are 15 residues in the CDR3. Germline V CDR1 and CDR2: SGHNT, YYREEE (reference sequence).

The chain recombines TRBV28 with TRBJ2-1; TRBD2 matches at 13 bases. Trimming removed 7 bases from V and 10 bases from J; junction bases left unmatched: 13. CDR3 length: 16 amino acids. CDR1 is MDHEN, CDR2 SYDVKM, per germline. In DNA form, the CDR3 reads TGTGCCAGCAAACCAGCCGGGACTAGCGGGAAAGGCGAGCAGTTCTTC. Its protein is CASKPAGTSGKGEQFF.

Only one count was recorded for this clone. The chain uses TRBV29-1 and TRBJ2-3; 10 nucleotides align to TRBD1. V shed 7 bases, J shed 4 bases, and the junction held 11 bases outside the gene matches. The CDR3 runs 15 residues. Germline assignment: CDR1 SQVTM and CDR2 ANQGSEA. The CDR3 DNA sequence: TGCAGCGAAAGGACAGGGGGGCTCCGTGCAGATACGCAGTATTTT. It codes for CSERTGGLRADTQYF.

Here the CDR3 DNA reads TGTGCCAGCAGTTTATCCCCGGGAGCAAAGGGGGCCAAAAACATTCAGTACTTC. Translating it yields CASSLSPGAKGAKNIQYF. The rearrangement uses TRBV28 and TRBJ2-4; TRBD2 might be the D (6 bases). This CDR3 is built from 18 residues. V shed 1 base and J shed 1 base, with 17 bases lying between them. Germline V CDR1 and CDR2: MDHEN, SYDVKM.

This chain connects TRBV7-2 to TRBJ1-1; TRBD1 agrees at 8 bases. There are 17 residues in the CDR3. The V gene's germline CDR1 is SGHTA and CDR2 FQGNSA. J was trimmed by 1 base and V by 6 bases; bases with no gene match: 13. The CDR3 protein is CASRLGNQGAWNTEAFF. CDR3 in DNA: TGTGCCAGCAGACTAGGAAACCAGGGGGCTTGGAACACTGAAGCTTTCTTT.

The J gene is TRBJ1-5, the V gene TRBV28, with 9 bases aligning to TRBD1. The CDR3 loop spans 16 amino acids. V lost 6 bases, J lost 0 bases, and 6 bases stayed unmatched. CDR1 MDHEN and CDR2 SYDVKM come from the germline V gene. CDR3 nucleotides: TGTGCCAGCAGCCTAACGACAGGGGGTAGCAATCAGCCCCAGCATTTT. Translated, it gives CASSLTTGGSNQPQHF.

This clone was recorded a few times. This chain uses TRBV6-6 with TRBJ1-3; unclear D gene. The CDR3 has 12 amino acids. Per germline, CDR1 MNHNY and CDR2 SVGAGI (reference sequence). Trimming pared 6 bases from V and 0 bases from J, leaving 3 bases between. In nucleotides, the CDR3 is TGTGCCAGCAGACACTCTGGAAACACCATATATTTT. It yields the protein CASRHSGNTIYF.

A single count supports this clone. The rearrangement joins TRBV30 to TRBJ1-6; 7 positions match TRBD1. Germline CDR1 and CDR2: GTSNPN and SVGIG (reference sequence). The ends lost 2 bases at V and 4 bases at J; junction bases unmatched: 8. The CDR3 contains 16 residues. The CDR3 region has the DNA TGTGCCTGGAGTTACCTACAGGGGCGATATAATTCACCCCTCCACTTT. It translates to CAWSYLQGRYNSPLHF.

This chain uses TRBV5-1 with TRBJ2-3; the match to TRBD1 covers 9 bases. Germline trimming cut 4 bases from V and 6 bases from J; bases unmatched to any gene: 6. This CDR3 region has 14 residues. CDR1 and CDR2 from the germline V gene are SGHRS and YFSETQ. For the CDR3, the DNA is TGCGCCAGCAGCGGGGGACAGGGTGGGGATACGCAGTATTTT. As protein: CASSGGQGGDTQYF.

The CDR3 sequence: CASSISTDTQYF. The DNA for the CDR3 is TGTGCCAGCAGTATTAGCACAGATACGCAGTATTTT. This rearrangement joins TRBV11-3 to TRBJ2-3; no firm D call. The germline V gene has CDR1 SGHNT and CDR2 YENEEA. The CDR3 is made up of 12 amino acids. The ends were cut back, 6 bases at V and 0 bases at J, with 4 bases in the middle.

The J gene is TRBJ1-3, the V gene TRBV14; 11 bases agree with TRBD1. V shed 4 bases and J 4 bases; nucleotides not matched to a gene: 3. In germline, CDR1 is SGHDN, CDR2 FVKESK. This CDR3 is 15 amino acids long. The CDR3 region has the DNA TGTGCCAGCAGCCCGGACAGGGGGCTGGGAAACACCATATATTTT. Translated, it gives CASSPDRGLGNTIYF. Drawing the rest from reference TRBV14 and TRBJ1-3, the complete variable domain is EAGVTQFPSHSVIEKGQTVTLRCDPISGHDNLYWYRRVMGKEIKFLLHFVKESKQDESGMPNNRFLAERTGGTYSTLKVQPAELEDSGVYFCASSPDRGLGNTIYFGEGSWLTVV.

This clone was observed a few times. This chain's CDR3 is CASSPGGVQETQYF. For the CDR3, the DNA is TGCGCCAGCAGCCCGGGGGGGGTTCAAGAGACCCAGTACTTC. The chain carries TRBV5-1 and TRBJ2-5; TRBD2 matches 8 bases. The CDR3 has 14 residues. Germline lookup yields CDR1 SGHRS and CDR2 YFSETQ. The J segment lost 2 bases and the V segment lost 4 bases, leaving 4 bases of the junction unmatched.

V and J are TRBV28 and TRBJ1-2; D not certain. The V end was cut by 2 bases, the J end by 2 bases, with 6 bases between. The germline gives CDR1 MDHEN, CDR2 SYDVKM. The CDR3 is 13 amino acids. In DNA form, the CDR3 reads TGTGCCAGCAGTTTAACACACAACTATGGCTACACCTTC. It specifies CASSLTHNYGYTF.